One sample yielded the 12 T cell receptor beta chains listed below, sequenced in a study of blood T cells in healthy people across ages. PCR was performed a second time for about 7 to 12 cycles using a sample-barcoded 5' primer and a J-beta primer mix. From the 5' RACE reads, TCRdb called clonotypes with MiXCR, one entry per CDR3 protein. This table has roughly 1,100,000 distinct CDR3 sequences, roughly 24% appearing once. This sample also appeared in a second study, on T cells of mothers and their children.

The sequencing input was blood. These receptors were taken from a girl aged 2 to 10 in good health.

The table lists this clonotype with a few counts. The V gene is TRBV28, the J gene TRBJ1-4; no clear D. Trimming left V 6 bases short and J 2 bases short, with 10 bases between. Germline assignment: CDR1 MDHEN and CDR2 SYDVKM. The CDR3 length is 14 residues. The CDR3 DNA is TGTGCCAGCAGGAGGCAGGAGACTAATGAAAAACTGTTTTTT. This sequence encodes CASRRQETNEKLFF.

This clonotype was counted between two and nine times. The V gene is TRBV4-3, the J gene TRBJ1-4, with 8 bases that match TRBD1. J lost 8 bases, V lost 4 bases, and 12 bases had no gene match. The CDR3 is made up of 16 amino acids. Germline V CDR1 and CDR2: LGHNA, YSLEER. CDR3 bases: TGCGCCAGCAGCCCCCAGACGGACAGGGCAGGAGAAAAACTGTTTTTT. Translation gives CASSPQTDRAGEKLFF.

The chain employs TRBV29-1 and TRBJ2-7; TRBD1 aligns across 7 bases. V lost 4 bases, J lost 6 bases, and 6 bases stayed unmatched. This CDR3 region has 12 residues. CDR1 and CDR2 from the germline V gene are SQVTM and ANQGSEA. This chain's CDR3 is CSVGDRVAEQYF. For the CDR3, the DNA is TGCAGCGTTGGAGACAGGGTTGCCGAGCAGTACTTC.

The genes are TRBV4-1 and TRBJ2-7; a possible D gene is TRBD2 (6 bases). V lost 2 bases to trimming and J lost 6 bases, with 20 bases between them. In germline, CDR1 is MGHRA, CDR2 YSYEKL. The CDR3 totals 16 residues. The CDR3 nucleotides are TGCGCCAGCAGCCAACGTTCAGCGGGTAGGGCCGTCGAGCAGTACTTC. Its translation: CASSQRSAGRAVEQYF.

The chain carries TRBV7-9 and TRBJ2-1, with 10 bases identical to TRBD2. The trim removed 5 bases at V and 3 bases at J, leaving 7 bases unmatched. Germline V gene data show CDR1 as SEHNR and CDR2 as FQNEAQ (reference sequence). The CDR3 has 16 amino acids. CDR3 region: CASSRTSGKRYNEQFF. As DNA, the CDR3 is TGTGCCAGCAGCCGGACTAGCGGAAAGCGCTACAATGAGCAGTTCTTC.

This clonotype was recorded a few times. The gene calls are TRBV25-1 and TRBJ1-1; TRBD1 might be the D (6 bases). The germline V gene encodes CDR1 MGHDK and CDR2 SYGVNS. V dropped 3 bases and J dropped 5 bases, with 19 bases sitting between them. There are 16 residues in the CDR3. The CDR3 loop reads CASSDHRLTGRTEAFF. The DNA for the CDR3 is TGTGCCAGCAGTGATCACAGGCTAACAGGGCGTACTGAAGCTTTCTTT.

This clonotype was seen a handful of times. The V and J genes are TRBV5-1 and TRBJ2-3; D perhaps matches TRBD1 (6 bases). The CDR3 totals 12 residues. Germline CDR1 SGHRS, CDR2 YFSETQ. Between the trimmed V and J ends, which lost 8 bases and 2 bases, there was a span of 9 bases. The CDR3 reads CASTGYTDTQYF. In nucleotides, the CDR3 is TGCGCCAGTACAGGGTACACAGATACGCAGTATTTT.

The gene calls are TRBV20-1 and TRBJ2-6; TRBD2 matches at 8 bases. Losses at the gene ends were 6 bases for V and 1 base for J; bases not matched to a gene: 5. In germline, CDR1 is DFQATT, CDR2 SNEGSKA (reference sequence). The CDR3 contains 15 residues. CDR3 region: CSALRGGSGANVLTF. In DNA form, the CDR3 reads TGCAGTGCACTTCGGGGGGGATCTGGGGCCAACGTCCTGACTTTC.

This clonotype appeared a few times. The chain carries TRBV7-6 and TRBJ2-5; D possibly corresponds to TRBD2 (5 bases). V gave up 1 base and J gave up 11 bases, with 17 bases separating them. The CDR3 extends over 14 amino acids. Germline V lookup: CDR1 SGHVS, CDR2 FNYEAQ. CDR3 in DNA: TGTGCCAGCAGCTTAGTGGTGGGAACTACGGGGCAGTACTTC. Translation gives CASSLVVGTTGQYF. Filled out from reference TRBV7-6 and TRBJ2-5, the complete variable domain reads GAGVSQSPRYKVTKRGQDVALRCDPISGHVSLYWYRQALGQGPEFLTYFNYEAQQDKSGLPNDRFSAERPEGSISTLTIQRTEQRDSAMYRCASSLVVGTTGQYFGPGTRLLVL.

This clonotype occurred many times. The V and J genes are TRBV6-1 and TRBJ2-5, with D unclear. The germline gives CDR1 MNHNS, CDR2 SASEGT. The CDR3 is 12 residues long. V dropped 2 bases and J dropped 5 bases, with 6 bases sitting between them. The CDR3 sequence: CASSELLETQYF. The CDR3 DNA sequence: TGTGCCAGCAGTGAATTGTTGGAGACCCAGTACTTC.

V usage is TRBV6-4 and J usage is TRBJ2-5; 8 bases fit TRBD1. The closer fit of TRBJ2-1 to the DNA end suggests the J call may be wrong. Germline V gives CDR1 MRHNA, CDR2 SNTAGT. This CDR3 is 15 amino acids long. The CDR3 DNA follows: TGTGCCAGCAGTGACGAGAGACAGGGGTACTCCGAGCAGTTCTTC. Translated, it gives CASSDERQGYSEQFF.

This clonotype was counted a few times. The V gene is TRBV11-2, the J gene TRBJ1-1; 8 nucleotides line up with TRBD1. The CDR3 contains 15 residues. With 1 base clipped from V and 4 bases from J, the junction kept 5 bases outside the gene matches. From germline, CDR1 is SGHAT and CDR2 FQNNGV. CDR3 sequence: CASSLVWTGITEAFF. CDR3 in DNA: TGTGCCAGCAGCTTAGTCTGGACAGGGATCACTGAAGCTTTCTTT.